Listed below are T cell receptor beta chains from one sample, sequenced in a study of PD-1 blockade in classical Hodgkin lymphoma. Measured with immunoSEQ multiplex PCR; TCRdb has only the in-frame clones, and not every one. This table has tens of thousands of clones, 70% to 90% appearing once. The source was peripheral blood mononuclear cells (PBMCs), collected before the second cycle of nivolumab. The receptors stem from a human donor with classical Hodgkin lymphoma. Each CDR3 is given with its conserved first and last residue.

V gene	J gene	CDR3 protein
TRBV13	TRBJ2-1	CASSLEEGRGTYEQFF
TRBV19	TRBJ2-3	CASSFGSLGTDTQYF
TRBV15	TRBJ1-6	CATSRGAKGAISPLHF
TRBV2	TRBJ1-1	CASQGAVNTEAFF
TRBV7-9	TRBJ2-2	CASSLSISAGELFF
TRBV28	TRBJ1-1	CASSGAGRLNTEAFF
TRBV5-8	TRBJ1-3	CASSLPRDNSGNTIYF
TRBV10-3	TRBJ1-1	CAMRGLMNTEAFF
TRBV6-1	TRBJ1-4	CASSAIYPQGSNEKLFF
TRBV19	TRBJ1-5	CASSMVADHQPQHF
TRBV7-2	TRBJ2-7	CASSLPLGPSEQYF
TRBV4-3	TRBJ1-5	CASSQERGEDNQPQHF
TRBV6-5	TRBJ1-1	CASSYGGENTEAFF
TRBV19	TRBJ1-3	CASSLGLRAGNTIYF
TRBV5-4	TRBJ1-4	CASSNGQGPFEKLFF
TRBV5-1	TRBJ2-3	CASSLDRGDDTQYF
TRBV19	TRBJ2-1	CASSIVGRGRNEQFF
TRBV30	TRBJ1-2	CAWSVPPGAYYGYTF
TRBV30	TRBJ2-7	CAWSRVPRTNEQYF
TRBV11-2	TRBJ1-5	CASSWGGSDQPQHF
TRBV9	TRBJ1-1	CASSGKVWDGNTEAFF
TRBV5-1	TRBJ2-3	CASGGPGTDTQYF
TRBV6-5	TRBJ1-1	CASSYGWNTEAFF